The rows below give T cell receptor beta chains drawn from one sample of a study of blood T cell repertoires in COVID-19. Assay: immunoSEQ multiplex PCR; the TCRdb copy retains only in-frame clones and omits some. The data contain roughly 180,000 clones, about 84% of them singletons. Sequencing was done on a sample of peripheral blood. These receptors originate from a human donor in a cohort sampled during active COVID-19. CDR3s include the opening cysteine and the closing phenylalanine or tryptophan. The order of the fields is D gene, V gene, J gene, CDR3 protein. The D gene is left open where the match is weak.

>TRBD1|TRBV2|TRBJ2-1
CASTSTLGTEDNEQFF
>-|TRBV7-2|TRBJ1-2
CASSLSGYYGYTF
>-|TRBV11-2|TRBJ2-3
CASTQGPSWASTDTQYF
>-|TRBV7-8|TRBJ2-1
CASSLGQATYNEQFF
>-|TRBV6-5|TRBJ1-1
CASTRGVNTEAFF
>-|TRBV25-1|TRBJ1-1
CASANRVRTEAFF
>-|TRBV7-3|TRBJ2-1
CASSLDQYNEQFF
>-|TRBV11-2|TRBJ2-7
CASSLGTVYEQYF
>TRBD2|TRBV25-1|TRBJ2-1
CASSGNSGGDNNEQFF
>-|TRBV10-1|TRBJ2-7
CASSETSYEQYF
>-|TRBV6-1|TRBJ1-1
CASSEWAGDDTEAFF
>-|TRBV13|TRBJ2-7
CASSLTLDTYEQYF
>TRBD1|TRBV7-6|TRBJ2-6
CASSLTTRTGFSGANVLTF
>-|TRBV7-3|TRBJ2-6
CASSLQGWGRGANVLTF
>TRBD1|TRBV6-5|TRBJ2-3
CASSRTGADTQYF
>-|TRBV7-3|TRBJ2-7
CASSLDGTLYEQYF
>TRBD1|TRBV6-5|TRBJ1-2
CASGQTGGYYGYTF
>-|TRBV29-1|TRBJ2-7
CSVRTGPYEQYF
>-|TRBV24-1|TRBJ1-2
CATSDFDRDYGYTF
>-|TRBV11-2|TRBJ2-7
CASSFGRQVSSYEQYF
>-|TRBV10-3|TRBJ2-6
CAIRVQGGGSGANVLTF
>-|TRBV7-3|TRBJ2-2
CASGGTGELFF
>TRBD1|TRBV6-2/TRBV6-3|TRBJ1-6
CASSKAGTGIGNSPLHF
>-|TRBV7-9|TRBJ2-3
CASSSQLSTDTQYF
>TRBD2|TRBV7-7|TRBJ2-3
CASSFASGGPGDTQYF
>-|TRBV12-3/TRBV12-4|TRBJ1-1
CASSRQAGAFF
>-|TRBV7-3|TRBJ2-3
CASSFGSTITDTQYF
>-|TRBV10-2|TRBJ1-6
CASSVGASSYNSPLHF
>TRBD2|TRBV5-8|TRBJ2-5
CASSWAGGQETQYF
>-|TRBV6-5|TRBJ2-7
CASSVGLSYEQYF
>TRBD1|TRBV25-1|TRBJ2-7
CATLDRDRGYEQYF
>TRBD2|TRBV5-1|TRBJ2-1
CASSLEAGGHNEQFF
>TRBD1|TRBV20-1|TRBJ2-1
CSASLQGSNEQFF
>-|TRBV7-2|TRBJ2-6
CASSSPGRGANVLTF
>TRBD2|TRBV19|TRBJ2-1
CASRPSGGAAPGDEQFF
>-|TRBV5-6|TRBJ1-1
CASSLEPGMNTEAFF
>-|TRBV3-1/TRBV3-2|TRBJ2-3
CASSQPLGGGTDTQYF
>-|TRBV3-1/TRBV3-2|TRBJ1-6
CASSQDGGGNSPLHF
>TRBD2|TRBV5-1|TRBJ2-5
CASSLGLGLAGSQETQYF
>TRBD2|TRBV7-9|TRBJ2-1
CASSPGTSGLSEQFF
>-|TRBV5-1|TRBJ2-1
CASSLEWAGANEQFF
>TRBD1|TRBV29-1|TRBJ1-2
CSVGQGANYGYTF
>TRBD1|TRBV4-1|TRBJ1-4
CASSPAGTGATNEKLFF
>TRBD1|TRBV6-5|TRBJ2-7
CASSYSNGQGVYEQYF
>TRBD2|TRBV2|TRBJ2-3
CASKRTSGTDTQYF
>TRBD2|TRBV3-1/TRBV3-2|TRBJ2-4
CASSQSGGGAKNIQYF
>-|TRBV5-1|TRBJ1-1
CASSLQQVNTEAFF
>-|TRBV7-8|TRBJ2-7
CASSVDRTYEQYF
>-|TRBV7-6|TRBJ2-7
CASSLTASGEQYF
>TRBD1|TRBV7-9|TRBJ2-7
CASSDEDRGDYEQYF
>-|TRBV5-4|TRBJ2-5
CASSPQGGGEETQYF
>-|TRBV5-4|TRBJ1-2
CASSFPGLGRGGYTF
>-|TRBV30|TRBJ1-5
CAWSVTQEGNQPQHF
>-|TRBV30|TRBJ1-5
CAWSAPAGSNQPQHF
>TRBD2|TRBV3-1/TRBV3-2|TRBJ2-1
CASSQGAGGYEQFF
>-|TRBV10-3|TRBJ1-2
CAISDRDYGYTF